This T cell receptor (beta chain) was identified during a study of OX40 agonist ivuxolimab in advanced cancers. Looking at the study overall: Patients with hepatocellular carcinoma, melanoma, renal cell or head and neck cancer made up the dose-escalation patients.

Profiling relied on immunoSEQ multiplex PCR, and the TCRdb table lists in-frame clones only, not all of them. The sample lists approximately 22,000 clones, almost 85% occurring once. The V end was cut by 3 bases, the J end by 0 bases, with 3 bases between. Germline V gene lookup returns CDR1 MNHNS and CDR2 SASEGT. The CDR3 loop spans 14 amino acids. The sample consisted of CD4+ or CD8+ T cells sorted from blood, taken in a trial of the OX40 agonist ivuxolimab. The receptor was derived from an adult with an advanced solid tumor such as melanoma, head and neck, liver or kidney cancer. V and J are TRBV6-1 and TRBJ2-6; D not certain. In nucleotides, the CDR3 is TGTGCCAGCAGTGACAACTCTGGGGCCAACGTCCTGACTTTC. This translates into CASSDNSGANVLTF.